These T cell receptor beta chains were read from a single sample in a study of chemoradiotherapy in HPV16-positive cancers. Produced via immunoSEQ multiplex PCR; TCRdb's table is partial and in-frame only. This sample yields about 15,000 clones, of which approximately 91% are seen a single time; around 2.9% belongs to the top ten. The specimen comprised blood, sampled from a patient who underwent chemoradiotherapy. All receptors come from a human donor with HPV-associated anogenital cancer. CDR3s include the opening cysteine and the closing phenylalanine or tryptophan. A D gene is named only where the DNA matches it firmly. Only part of the rows carry a size: once, few, many, or a class if the clone is expanded.

TRBV19	NA	TRBJ1-3	NA	TGTGCCAGCTCTCACGCTGGAAACACCATATATTTT	CASSHAGNTIYF
TRBV7-9	TRBD1	TRBJ1-2	NA	TGTGCCAGCAGCTTAGTCCGGGACAGGGGAGCTGGCTACACCTTC	CASSLVRDRGAGYTF
TRBV4-3	NA	TRBJ2-1	NA	TGCGCCAGCAGTCAAAGCCCTAGCTCCTACAATGAGCAGTTCTTC	CASSQSPSSYNEQFF
TRBV27	NA	TRBJ1-1	NA	TGTGCCAGCAGTTTATGGGGGGGCCGGGACACTGAAGCTTTCTTT	CASSLWGGRDTEAFF
TRBV5-4	TRBD1	TRBJ1-2	NA	TGTGCCAGCAGCGCCGGACAGGGTGGCTACACCTTC	CASSAGQGGYTF
TRBV4-1	NA	TRBJ1-5	NA	TGCGCCAGCAGCATGGGGGTCGGGAAGCAGCCCCAGCATTTT	CASSMGVGKQPQHF
TRBV2	NA	TRBJ1-5	once	TGTGCCAGCACGGGAGGGTATAGCAATCAGCCCCAGCATTTT	CASTGGYSNQPQHF
TRBV5-6	NA	TRBJ1-4	NA	TGTGCCAGCAGCTTGAACAGGAGGCCGGGCGAACTGTTTTTT	CASSLNRRPGELFF
TRBV6-5	NA	TRBJ1-4	few	TGTGCCAGCAGTTACACTCACGAGGGGCGAAAACTGTTTTTT	CASSYTHEGRKLFF
TRBV7-3	NA	TRBJ2-2	NA	TGTGCCAGCAGCGCCCGACAGGCCGGGGAGCTGTTTTTT	CASSARQAGELFF
TRBV21-1	NA	TRBJ1-1	once	TGTGCCAGCATAAATTGGAGGCGTCGGAAGGGAGTAACTGAAGCTTTCTTT	CASINWRRRKGVTEAFF
TRBV19	NA	TRBJ2-1	NA	TGTGCCAGTAGTGTCACGGGACAACCTTACAATGAGCAGTTCTTC	CASSVTGQPYNEQFF
TRBV27	NA	TRBJ2-3	NA	TGTGCCAGCAGTCCGCCCGGGGGCGCGACCCATACGCAGTATTTT	CASSPPGGATHTQYF
TRBV25-1	NA	TRBJ2-2	NA	TGTGCCAGCAGTGCCTCAGGGGCGAGGAACACCGGGGAGCTGTTTTTT	CASSASGARNTGELFF
TRBV11-3	NA	TRBJ2-5	NA	TGTGCCAGCAGCGTGGGACAATACGAGACCCAGTACTTC	CASSVGQYETQYF
TRBV27	TRBD1	TRBJ2-1	NA	TGTGCCAGCAGTTCTTGGACAGGGAATCCCTACAATGAGCAGTTCTTC	CASSSWTGNPYNEQFF
TRBV7-2	NA	TRBJ1-5	NA	TGTGCCAGCAGCTCACGGGGGGGTAGTCAGCCCCAGCATTTT	CASSSRGGSQPQHF
TRBV7-9	NA	TRBJ2-1	once	TGTGCCAGCAGCTCCCCCATTTGGGCAGGAAAGCACTACAATGAGCAGTTCTTC	CASSSPIWAGKHYNEQFF
TRBV30	NA	TRBJ1-2	NA	TGTGCCTGGAAATGGGCCCAATGGAATATTCACTATGGCTACACCTTC	CAWKWAQWNIHYGYTF
TRBV6-5	NA	TRBJ2-7	NA	TGTGCCAGCAGTTACCCCGCCGGCGAGCAGTACTTC	CASSYPAGEQYF
TRBV14	TRBD1	TRBJ2-4	once	TGTGCCAGCAGCCAGGGACAGGGAAGGGCTCGGGCCAAAAACATTCAGTACTTC	CASSQGQGRARAKNIQYF
TRBV5-3	TRBD2	TRBJ2-1	once	TGTGCCAGAAGCTCGTCACTAGCGGGGGTGCAGTTCTTC	CARSSSLAGVQFF
TRBV5-4	NA	TRBJ2-5	NA	TGTGCCAGCAGCTTGGGGGCGGGGTTGTACCAAGAGACCCAGTACTTC	CASSLGAGLYQETQYF
TRBV18	NA	TRBJ2-3	NA	TGTGCCAGCTCACCACTTGCCGCAAGGGGTGCAGATACGCAGTATTTT	CASSPLAARGADTQYF
TRBV28	NA	TRBJ2-3	NA	TGTGCCAGCAGTTTATTAAGGCGGGATACGCAGTATTTT	CASSLLRRDTQYF
TRBV6-1	TRBD2	TRBJ2-3	once	TGTGCCAGCAGTGATTTAGCGGGGGCCACGACTACGCAGTATTTT	CASSDLAGATTTQYF
TRBV18	NA	TRBJ2-3	NA	TGTGCCAGCTCCCGGACCTCGCACGGCACAGATACGCAGTATTTT	CASSRTSHGTDTQYF
TRBV30	NA	TRBJ2-7	once	TGTGCCTTACTAAATCTAGCGTTCGAGCAGTACTTC	CALLNLAFEQYF
TRBV6-4	TRBD1	TRBJ1-4	NA	TGTGCCAGCAGGCTAGACAGGGATCGGGAAAAACTGTTTTTT	CASRLDRDREKLFF
TRBV5-1	TRBD1	TRBJ2-7	NA	TGCGCCAGCAGCTTGGGGGGATCGCGGGACAGGGTCCGACCGTACTTC	CASSLGGSRDRVRPYF
TRBV5-1	NA	TRBJ1-2	NA	TGCGCCAGCAGCTTGTTACAATCCCCTAACTATGGCTACACCTTC	CASSLLQSPNYGYTF
TRBV7-3	NA	TRBJ1-2	NA	TGTGCCAGCGGCAAGTACAGCTCTAACAACTATGGCTACACCTTC	CASGKYSSNNYGYTF
TRBV5-1	TRBD1	TRBJ2-7	NA	TGCGCCAGCAGCTTGGTGTGGGCAGGGGGCGAGCAGTACTTC	CASSLVWAGGEQYF
TRBV7-2	TRBD1	TRBJ1-6	once	TGTGCCAGCAGCGTACGACAGGGGCTTAATTCACCCCTCCACTTT	CASSVRQGLNSPLHF
TRBV5-1	TRBD2	TRBJ2-2	NA	TGCGCCAGCAGCAACCGGGGGGGCGGAACCGGGGAGCTGTTTTTT	CASSNRGGGTGELFF
TRBV9	TRBD2	TRBJ2-1	NA	TGTGCCAGCAGCGGATCGGCGGGGGGATCTTACAATGAGCAGTTCTTC	CASSGSAGGSYNEQFF
TRBV7-2	TRBD1	TRBJ2-7	once	TGTGCCAGCAGCAACCGGGACAGGGACTACGAGCAGTACTTC	CASSNRDRDYEQYF
TRBV6-5	TRBD2	TRBJ2-7	NA	TGTGCCAGCAGTTACAGCGGGGGGAGGGAGCAGTACTTC	CASSYSGGREQYF
TRBV6-4	NA	TRBJ2-7	once	TGTGCCAGGCCGGACAGTGGGACCTACGAGCAGTACTTC	CARPDSGTYEQYF
TRBV5-6	TRBD1	TRBJ2-1	NA	TGTGCCAGCAGCACCGGGACAGGGCCCTACAATGAGCAGTTCTTC	CASSTGTGPYNEQFF
TRBV5-1	NA	TRBJ1-2	NA	TGCGCCAGCAGCCTTATCGGGTCCCCCAACTATGGCTACACCTTC	CASSLIGSPNYGYTF
TRBV10-2	NA	TRBJ2-7	NA	TGCGCCAGCAGTCGACAGGCCTACGAGCAGTACTTC	CASSRQAYEQYF
TRBV25-1	NA	TRBJ2-7	NA	TGTGCCAGCAGTGAACAAGCTACATACGAGCAGTACTTC	CASSEQATYEQYF
TRBV19	NA	TRBJ1-5	NA	TGTGCCAGTAGTAACCAGGTTAATCAGCCCCAGCATTTT	CASSNQVNQPQHF
TRBV6-6	NA	TRBJ2-7	NA	TGTGCCAGCAGTTACTACTCAGGGTTTTACGAGCAGTACTTC	CASSYYSGFYEQYF
TRBV5-6	NA	TRBJ1-1	NA	TGTGCCAGCAGCTTGGCCCAGGGCCAGAACACTGAAGCTTTCTTT	CASSLAQGQNTEAFF
TRBV6-5	NA	TRBJ1-1	NA	TGTGCCAGCAGCCTGGGAGCGCGTACCACTGAAGCTTTCTTT	CASSLGARTTEAFF
TRBV7-3	TRBD2	TRBJ2-7	NA	TGTGCCAGCAGCCGCGGGGGGTCCAGCTACGAGCAGTACTTC	CASSRGGSSYEQYF
TRBV7-9	TRBD1	TRBJ2-7	NA	TGTGCCAGCAGCGGACGGACAGGCGACCCCTACGAGCAGTACTTC	CASSGRTGDPYEQYF
TRBV5-1	NA	TRBJ2-5	NA	TGCGCCAGCAGCCCCGACAATTTGCAAGAGACCCAGTACTTC	CASSPDNLQETQYF
TRBV7-8	NA	TRBJ2-1	NA	TGTGCCAGCAGCTTACCTGGAGGGACAGGGGGCCTAGCGGGGGGCCATGAGCAGTTCTTC	CASSLPGGTGGLAGGHEQFF
TRBV5-5	NA	TRBJ2-7	NA	TGTGCCAGCAGCCCCCGAACCTACGAGCAGTACTTC	CASSPRTYEQYF
TRBV9	NA	TRBJ2-7	NA	TGTGCCAGCAGCGATCAAAACAGGGTAAGGGGCGAGCAGTACTTC	CASSDQNRVRGEQYF
TRBV5-4	NA	TRBJ2-3	NA	TGTGCCAGCAGCATTGGGCTCAGGGGCGCCGCAGATACGCAGTATTTT	CASSIGLRGAADTQYF
TRBV4-1	TRBD1	TRBJ1-2	few	TGCGCCAGCAGGAGAGGTACAGGGGACTATGGCTACACCTTC	CASRRGTGDYGYTF